The present entry profiles one T cell receptor beta chain with its context. Its matching antigen is unknown. This sample was included in a study of CD8+ T cells in alopecia areata. Findings and caveats of the study: Affected scalp, especially in alopecia totalis/universalis, had a higher clonality than normal scalp did.

With 0 bases removed from V and 3 bases from J, the gap between germline ends came to 9 bases. Germline V CDR1 and CDR2: LGHNA, YSLEER. The CDR3 sequence is 14 residues long. RNA was extracted and reverse transcribed into cDNA as the sequencing template. Produced via immunoSEQ multiplex PCR; TCRdb's table is partial and in-frame only. This sample has 160,000 or so clones, with 40% to 60% found just once. This chain joins TRBV4-3 and TRBJ2-7; D unresolved. This sample comprised CD8+ T cells sorted from blood, obtained at week 0. The sequence was obtained from a human donor with alopecia areata. In DNA, the CDR3 is TGCGCCAGCAGCCAAGAAATTGAAGGCTACGAGCAGTACTTC. Protein: CASSQEIEGYEQYF.